This TCR beta chain was sequenced in a study of spatial heterogeneity in lung cancer (dated by TCRdb to the late 2010s). About the study as a whole: Donors were about 70 patients with early-stage, untreated non-small cell lung cancer from the lung TRACERx cohort. Follow-up PBMC samples were sequenced whenever available, and the median time to follow-up was roughly two years after resection. In non-small cell lung cancer, the study quantitatively compared TCR alpha and beta repertoires across several tumor regions, matched nontumor lung, and blood. Nonsynonymous mutation counts, determined by whole-exome sequencing of tumor tissue, were related to TCR repertoire features. Beta-chain transcripts were consistently detected in greater numbers than alpha-chain transcripts, which likely reflects a higher abundance of beta-chain transcripts. In the raw uncorrected reads, each unique combination of TCR and UMI appeared more than ten times on average. Both alpha and beta chains were TCR-sequenced in 200 to 250 tumor regions, 64 matched nontumor lung samples and approximately 50 PBMC samples obtained at surgery.

Libraries were constructed by 5' RACE. TCRdb lists the instrument as NextSeq 500. The TCR library protocol attached a unique molecular identifier to each TCR cDNA molecule to allow correction of PCR and sequencing errors. For the original study's pipeline: TCR identification, UMI-based error correction and CDR3 extraction were performed with Decombinator tools. Expanded TCRs were defined as those above a frequency of 2 per 1,000, corresponding to the top 1% of the tumor frequency distribution. Renyi diversity was computed with the R vegan package after each repertoire had been subsampled 100 times to 5,000 TCRs. To build CDR3 similarity networks, amino acid triplet string-kernel similarity was used, and CDR3s were connected when their pairwise similarity was above 0.82. TCRdb trimmed public reads at Q25 via fastp, called clones via MiXCR and kept in-frame beta chains. Duplicate CDR3 protein sequences are folded into a single record with the most common DNA and genes. The V and J calls and clone size come from TCRdb's table, not from the authors' own analysis. Recorded for this sample are over 70,000 distinct CDR3 sequences; around 8.9% of them occurred a single time. Approximately 2% of the sample is held by the ten biggest clonotypes.

This clonotype appeared a few times. Its antigen specificity is not known. No much larger clone exists at a distance of one base, and base qualities are not known. V is clipped by 0 bases and J by 0 bases, and the sequence between their germline boundaries is 10 bases long. Sequences DFQATT (CDR1) and SNEGSKA (CDR2) are obtained from the germline V gene (reference sequence). Reading from cysteine to phenylalanine, the CDR3 counts 15 amino acids. CDR3 DNA only is kept here, 45 bases in frame from base 1. Explained via the paper, the time point label denotes: blood at routine non-recurrence follow-up after resection. Whole RNA extracted from tumor and nontumor lung tissue, or from cryopreserved PBMC samples, was used for TCR sequencing without cell sorting. Only patients for whom sufficient RNA was available from at least two tumor regions were selected for TCR sequencing. Summary of the overall study and its limitations: Only approximately 15 patients were included in the comparisons of baseline and follow-up blood repertoires. Ubiquitous expanded tumor TCRs showed up in blood more often at tumor resection than at routine follow-up. Additional single-cell paired TCR alpha and beta sequencing was considered necessary to confirm, at a functional level, the hypothesis that regional TCRs recognize regional mutations.

The TCR sequence derives from a female donor with early-stage non-small cell lung cancer. The chain is encoded by TRBV20-1 joined to TRBJ2-3; a confident D gene designation cannot be given. The material sequenced was PBMCs, taken at follow-up. The CDR3 region has the sequence CSARDLRHSTDTQYF. Here is the DNA: TGCAGTGCTAGAGATTTGCGGCATAGCACAGATACGCAGTATTTT.